The clone carrying this TCR beta chain was picked up a small number of times. This sample was taken from a study of T cell repertoires in cytomegalovirus infection. MiXCR, run by TCRdb on the reads, gives a single entry per CDR3 protein. The data contain some 440,000 distinct CDR3 sequences, about a third of them singletons. Trimming shortened V by 3 bases and J by 1 base, and 11 bases separated the two germline ends. The CDR3 has 15 amino acids. Germline V gene data show CDR1 as MGHRA and CDR2 as YSYEKL. The specimen was PBMCs. The sequence derives from a human donor in good health (CMV status not recorded). Some clones in this sample may be carry-over from other donors' samples. This rearrangement joins TRBV4-1 to TRBJ2-3; D gene ambiguous. CDR3 in DNA: TGCGCCAGCAGCCAGGGTAACAGAGGCACAGATACGCAGTATTTT. It specifies CASSQGNRGTDTQYF.